The 16 T cell receptor beta chains below were found in one sample sequenced in a study of cytomegalovirus exposure and HLA in healthy donors. Sequencing used immunoSEQ multiplex PCR; TCRdb keeps in-frame clones, though not all of them. Of about 200,000 clones in the sample, 70% to 85% are singletons; the top ten hold roughly an eighth. The sample comprised PBMCs. The receptors shown here come from a woman in her 30s in good health and CMV-seropositive.

The rearrangement uses TRBV6-5 and TRBJ1-2; perhaps TRBD1 as D (6 bases). V shed 6 bases and J shed 3 bases, with 11 bases lying between them. There are 13 residues in the CDR3. Germline CDR1 MNHEY, CDR2 SVGAGI. The CDR3 sequence: CASSKDSYYGYTF. In DNA form, the CDR3 reads TGTGCCAGCAGCAAGGACAGTTACTATGGCTACACCTTC.

This clone occurred once. The gene calls are TRBV7-8 and TRBJ1-1; D gene uncertain. The V gene lost 6 bases and the J gene lost 1 base, with 18 bases spanning the gap. This CDR3 has 16 amino acids. The germline V gene has CDR1 SGHVS and CDR2 FQNEAQ. The CDR3 loop reads CASSRGVVGSNTEAFF. CDR3 in DNA: TGTGCCAGCAGTCGCGGGGTAGTAGGATCGAACACTGAAGCTTTCTTT.

A single count supports this clone. The chain combines TRBV7-9 with TRBJ1-1; D may be TRBD1 (5 bases). The V gene's germline CDR1 is SEHNR and CDR2 FQNEAQ (reference sequence). With 4 bases removed from V and 3 bases from J, the gap between germline ends came to 6 bases. CDR3 length equals 12 residues. CDR3 loop: CASSWGYTEAFF. Here the CDR3 DNA reads TGTGCCAGCAGCTGGGGCTACACTGAAGCTTTCTTT.

CDR3 amino acids: CSTVGVKETQYF. The CDR3 coding sequence is TGCAGTACTGTGGGAGTTAAAGAGACCCAGTACTTC. The chain carries TRBV29-1 and TRBJ2-5; D possibly corresponds to TRBD2 (5 bases). The CDR3 consists of 12 residues. Looked up from germline, CDR1 is SQVTM and CDR2 is ANQGSEA.

The chain combines TRBV28 with TRBJ2-7, with 8 bases lining up with TRBD1. CDR1 is MDHEN, CDR2 SYDVKM, per germline. CDR3 length: 15 residues. After removal of 3 bases from V and 4 bases from J, the junction contained 8 bases not matched to a gene. DNA for the CDR3: TGTGCCAGCAGTTTTGGGGGGCAGGGGGCGTACGAGCAGTACTTC. It specifies CASSFGGQGAYEQYF. Full variable domain (missing parts from reference TRBV28 and TRBJ2-7): DVKVTQSSRYLVKRTGEKVFLECVQDMDHENMFWYRQDPGLGLRLIYFSYDVKMKEKGDIPEGYSVSREKKERFSLILESASTNQTSMYLCASSFGGQGAYEQYFGPGTRLTVT.

The V gene is TRBV7-8, the J gene TRBJ1-2, with 10 bases fitting TRBD1. The germline CDR1 and CDR2 sequences are SGHVS and FQNEAQ. The CDR3 runs to 15 residues. The junction had 8 bases not matched to a gene; V was cut back by 5 bases and J by 5 bases. This chain's CDR3 is CASSARDRGDYGYTF. The CDR3 DNA reads as TGTGCCAGCAGCGCCCGGGACAGGGGCGATTATGGCTACACCTTC.

The chain has TRBV15 and TRBJ2-7, with a possible D match to TRBD2 (6 bases). This CDR3 is 13 amino acids long. In germline, CDR1 is LNHNV, CDR2 YYDKDF (reference sequence). Deletions cut 2 bases from V and 3 bases from J, with 8 bases between. The CDR3 nucleotides read TGTGCCACCAGCAGACTGGGGGGCTACGAGCAGTACTTC. Amino acid sequence: CATSRLGGYEQYF.

CDR3 DNA sequence: TGTGCCAGCAGCGTAGAAATTAGCGGGAGTAGTGAGCAGTTCTTC. Its protein is CASSVEISGSSEQFF. This chain uses TRBV9 with TRBJ2-1, with 9 bases that match TRBD2. The V and J ends lost 0 bases and 9 bases, in that order; junction bases with no gene match: 7. The CDR3 runs to 15 residues. Germline V gene sequence: CDR1 SGDLS, CDR2 YYNGEE.

The chain uses TRBV13 and TRBJ2-7; 8 bases line up with TRBD1. CDR3 length equals 14 residues. CDR1 and CDR2 (germline): PRHDT, FYEKMQ (reference sequence). J lost 3 bases, V lost 7 bases, and 8 bases had no gene match. CDR3 in DNA: TGTGCCAGCACCATTCTCACAGGGGGCTACGAGCAGTACTTC. Amino acid sequence: CASTILTGGYEQYF. The whole variable domain, remainder taken from reference TRBV13 and TRBJ2-7, is AAGVIQSPRHLIKEKRETATLKCYPIPRHDTVYWYQQGPGQDPQFLISFYEKMQSDKGSIPDRFSAQQFSDYHSELNMSSLELGDSALYFCASTILTGGYEQYFGPGTRLTVT.

In its sample, this clone was seen once. The gene calls are TRBV5-1 and TRBJ1-5, with TRBD1 matching 7 bases. The CDR3 length is 16 residues. Germline lookup yields CDR1 SGHRS and CDR2 YFSETQ. Losses at the gene ends were 4 bases for V and 0 bases for J; bases not matched to a gene: 7. The CDR3 sequence is CASSPTGVDSNQPQHF. The CDR3 DNA sequence: TGCGCCAGCAGCCCAACAGGGGTCGATAGCAATCAGCCCCAGCATTTT.

The chain combines TRBV11-3 with TRBJ2-7, with 7 bases that match TRBD2. The V gene end was trimmed by 5 bases and the J gene end by 1 base; junction bases not matched to a gene: 2. The CDR3 is 13 amino acids. Germline V CDR1 and CDR2: SGHNT, YENEEA. The CDR3 loop is CASSPGGSYEQYF. The CDR3 DNA is TGTGCCAGCAGCCCGGGGGGTTCCTACGAGCAGTACTTC. The full variable domain, completed using reference TRBV11-3 and TRBJ2-7, is EAGVVQSPRYKIIEKKQPVAFWCNPISGHNTLYWYLQNLGQGPELLIRYENEEAVDDSQLPKDRFSAERLKGVDSTLKIQPAELGDSAVYLCASSPGGSYEQYFGPGTRLTVT.

This clone was recorded once. The chain couples TRBV5-1 to TRBJ1-1; 7 positions agree with TRBD1. This CDR3 has 15 residues. Germline CDR1 reads SGHRS; CDR2 reads YFSETQ. Unmatched junction bases numbered 10, after V lost 4 bases and J lost 4 bases. CDR3 sequence reads: CASSPSTGVSTEAFF. The CDR3 DNA reads TGCGCCAGCAGCCCCTCTACAGGGGTGAGCACTGAAGCTTTCTTT.

The chain joins TRBV18 to TRBJ2-6, with D uncertain. The germline V gene has CDR1 KGHSH and CDR2 LQKENI. V lost 1 base to trimming and J lost 2 bases, with 15 bases between them. This CDR3 comprises 18 residues. The DNA of the CDR3 is TGTGCCAGCTCACCACGAGGCGAGCCGGCGGCTGGGGCCAACGTCCTGACTTTC. As protein: CASSPRGEPAAGANVLTF.

The count of this clone is one. This chain uses TRBV11-1 with TRBJ2-5; 8 bases map to TRBD2. Trimming removed 5 bases from V and 2 bases from J; junction bases left unmatched: 10. The CDR3 totals 16 residues. Germline CDR1 and CDR2: SGHAT and FQDESV (reference sequence). Written as DNA, the CDR3 is TGTGCCAGCAGCCCGAGGGGGGTAGCGGGACAAGAGACCCAGTACTTC. Translated, it gives CASSPRGVAGQETQYF.

This clone was seen once. The chain uses TRBV19 and TRBJ2-7; D might be TRBD2 (6 bases). This CDR3 is built from 15 residues. The V gene lost 5 bases and the J gene lost 2 bases, with 16 bases spanning the gap. The germline V gene has CDR1 LNHDA and CDR2 SQIVND (reference sequence). CDR3 nucleotides: TGTGCCAGTAGTTTAACAGGACTAAGAGCCTACGAGCAGTACTTC. Translation gives CASSLTGLRAYEQYF.

The V and J genes are TRBV19 and TRBJ2-7; 14 bases map to TRBD2. Per the germline V gene, CDR1 is LNHDA and CDR2 is SQIVND (reference sequence). The CDR3 extends over 15 amino acids. The V gene end was trimmed by 4 bases and the J gene end by 2 bases; junction bases not matched to a gene: 1. The CDR3 bases are TGTGCCAGTAGTAAGGGACTAGCGGGGGCCTACGAGCAGTACTTC. It specifies CASSKGLAGAYEQYF.